The source of this T cell receptor (beta chain) is a study of cytotoxic CD8 clonotypes in ibrutinib-treated CLL. Study details: Following a median approximately twelve months of treatment, with a range of 6 to 36, response samples were taken.

The V and J ends lost 4 bases and 7 bases respectively, with 7 bases between them. CDR1 is SGHAT and CDR2 is FQDESV in the germline V gene (reference sequence). This CDR3 comprises 11 residues. Sequenced by immunoSEQ multiplex PCR; TCRdb stores in-frame clones only, minus some. The table has 100,000 to 150,000 clones, 80% to 90% seen once. Study observations and caveats: Sampling times, which were not matched between the groups, differed between sustained-remission patients and progressing patients.

To note about this clone: Its target is not known.

The V call is TRBV11-1, the J call TRBJ2-5, with D perhaps matching TRBD2 (5 bases). The sample here was PBMCs, taken after 24 months of ibrutinib treatment. This clonotype originated in a human donor with chronic lymphocytic leukemia. The CDR3 DNA follows: TGTGCCAGCAGCTCCGGAGGGACCCAGTACTTC. The encoded protein is CASSSGGTQYF.